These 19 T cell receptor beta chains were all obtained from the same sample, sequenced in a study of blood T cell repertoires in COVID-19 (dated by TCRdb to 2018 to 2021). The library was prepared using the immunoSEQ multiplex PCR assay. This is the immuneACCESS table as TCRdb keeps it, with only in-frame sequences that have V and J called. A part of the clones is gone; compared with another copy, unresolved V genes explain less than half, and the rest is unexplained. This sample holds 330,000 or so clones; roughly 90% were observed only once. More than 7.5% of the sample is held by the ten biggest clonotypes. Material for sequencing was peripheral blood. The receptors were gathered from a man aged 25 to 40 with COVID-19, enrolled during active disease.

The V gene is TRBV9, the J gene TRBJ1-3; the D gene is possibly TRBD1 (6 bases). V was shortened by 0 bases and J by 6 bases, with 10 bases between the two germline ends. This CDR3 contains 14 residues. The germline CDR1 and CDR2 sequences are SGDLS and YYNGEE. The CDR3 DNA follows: TGTGCCAGCAGCGTAGGGGCGGGGGCAAACACCATATATTTT. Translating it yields CASSVGAGANTIYF.

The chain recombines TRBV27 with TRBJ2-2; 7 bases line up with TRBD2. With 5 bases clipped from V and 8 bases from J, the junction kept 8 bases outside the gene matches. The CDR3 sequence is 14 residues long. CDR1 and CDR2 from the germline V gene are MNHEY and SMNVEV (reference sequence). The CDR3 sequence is CASSIGRLAGELFF. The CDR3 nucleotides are TGTGCCAGCAGTATTGGGCGACTAGCTGGGGAGCTGTTTTTT.

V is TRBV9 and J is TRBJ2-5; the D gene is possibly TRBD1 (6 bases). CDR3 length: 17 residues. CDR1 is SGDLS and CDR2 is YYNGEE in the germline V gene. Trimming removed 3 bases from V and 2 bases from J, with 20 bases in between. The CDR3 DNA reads TGTGCCAGCAGCGAGAGACCCCAAGGGACAATGCAAGAGACCCAGTACTTC. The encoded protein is CASSERPQGTMQETQYF.

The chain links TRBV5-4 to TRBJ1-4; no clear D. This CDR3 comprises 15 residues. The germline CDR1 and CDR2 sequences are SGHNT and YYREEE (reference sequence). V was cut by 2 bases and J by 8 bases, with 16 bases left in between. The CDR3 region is CASSLNTRAGEKLFF. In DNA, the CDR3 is TGTGCCAGCAGCTTAAATACTCGGGCGGGCGAAAAACTGTTTTTT.

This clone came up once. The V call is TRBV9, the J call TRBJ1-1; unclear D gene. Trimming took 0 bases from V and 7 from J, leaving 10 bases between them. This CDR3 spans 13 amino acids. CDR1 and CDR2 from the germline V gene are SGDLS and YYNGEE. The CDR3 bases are TGTGCCAGCAGCGTAGTTGGCAGTCATGAAGCTTTCTTT. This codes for CASSVVGSHEAFF.

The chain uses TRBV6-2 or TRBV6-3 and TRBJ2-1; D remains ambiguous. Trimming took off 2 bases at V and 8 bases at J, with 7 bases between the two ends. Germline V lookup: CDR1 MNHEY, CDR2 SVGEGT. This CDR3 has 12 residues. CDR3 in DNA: TGTGCCAGCAGTTACCCCCCGGATGAGCAGTTCTTC. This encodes CASSYPPDEQFF.

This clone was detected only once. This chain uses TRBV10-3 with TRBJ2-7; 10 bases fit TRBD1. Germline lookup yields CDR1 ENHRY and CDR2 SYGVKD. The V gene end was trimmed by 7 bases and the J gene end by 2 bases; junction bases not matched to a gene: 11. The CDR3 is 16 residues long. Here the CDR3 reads CAITGGDRGLPYEQYF. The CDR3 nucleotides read TGTGCCATCACCGGAGGGGACAGGGGCCTCCCCTACGAGCAGTACTTC.

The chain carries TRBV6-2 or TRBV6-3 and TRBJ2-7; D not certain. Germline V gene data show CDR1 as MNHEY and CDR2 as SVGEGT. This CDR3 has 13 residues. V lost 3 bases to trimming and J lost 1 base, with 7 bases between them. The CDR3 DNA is TGTGCCAGCAGTTATGGAGTGTCCTACGAGCAGTACTTC. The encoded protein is CASSYGVSYEQYF.

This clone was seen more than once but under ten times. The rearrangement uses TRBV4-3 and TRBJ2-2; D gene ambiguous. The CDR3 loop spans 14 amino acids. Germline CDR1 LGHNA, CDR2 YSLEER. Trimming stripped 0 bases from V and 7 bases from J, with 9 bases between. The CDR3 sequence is CASSQEKIHGELFF. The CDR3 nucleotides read TGCGCCAGCAGCCAAGAAAAAATCCACGGGGAGCTGTTTTTT.

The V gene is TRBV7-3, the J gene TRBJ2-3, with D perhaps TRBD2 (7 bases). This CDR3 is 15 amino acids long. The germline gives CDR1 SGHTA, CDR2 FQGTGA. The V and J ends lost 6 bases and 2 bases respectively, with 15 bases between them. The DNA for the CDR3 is TGTGCCAGCAGTCTAAGCGGGACACACACAGATACGCAGTATTTT. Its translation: CASSLSGTHTDTQYF.

The CDR3 here is CASSSQGADFF. Here the CDR3 DNA reads TGTGCCAGCAGCTCCCAGGGGGCGGATTTCTTT. The chain joins TRBV7-9 to TRBJ1-1, with 8 bases lining up with TRBD1. The CDR3 runs 11 residues. V trimming: 4 bases; J trimming: 13 bases; junction bases outside the gene matches: 5. CDR1 is SEHNR and CDR2 is FQNEAQ in the germline V gene (reference sequence). Supplemented by reference TRBV7-9 and TRBJ1-1, the full variable domain reads DTGVSQNPRHKITKRGQNVTFRCDPISEHNRLYWYRQTLGQGPEFLTYFQNEAQLEKSRLLSDRFSAERPKGSFSTLEIQRTEQGDSAMYLCASSSQGADFFGQGTRLTVV.

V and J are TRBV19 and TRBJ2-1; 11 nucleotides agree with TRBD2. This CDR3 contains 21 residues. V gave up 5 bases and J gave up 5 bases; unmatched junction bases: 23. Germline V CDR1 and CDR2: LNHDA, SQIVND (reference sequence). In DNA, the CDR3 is TGTGCCAGTAGTCCCCGTCGAGGACTAGCGGGCGGGCCAGCCCCAAACAATGAGCAGTTCTTC. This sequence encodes CASSPRRGLAGGPAPNNEQFF.

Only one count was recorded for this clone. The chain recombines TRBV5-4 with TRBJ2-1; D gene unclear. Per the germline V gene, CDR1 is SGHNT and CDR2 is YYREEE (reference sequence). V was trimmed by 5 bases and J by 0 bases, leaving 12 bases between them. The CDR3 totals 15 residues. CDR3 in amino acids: CASRVSRGSYNEQFF. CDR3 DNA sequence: TGTGCCAGCAGAGTTAGCAGAGGCTCCTACAATGAGCAGTTCTTC.

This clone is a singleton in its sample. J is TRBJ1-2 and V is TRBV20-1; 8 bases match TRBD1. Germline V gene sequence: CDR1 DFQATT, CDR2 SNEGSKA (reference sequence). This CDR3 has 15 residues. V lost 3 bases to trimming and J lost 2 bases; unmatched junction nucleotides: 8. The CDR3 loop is CSASSPGGGNYGYTF. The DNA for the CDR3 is TGCAGTGCTAGTTCTCCAGGGGGCGGCAACTATGGCTACACCTTC.

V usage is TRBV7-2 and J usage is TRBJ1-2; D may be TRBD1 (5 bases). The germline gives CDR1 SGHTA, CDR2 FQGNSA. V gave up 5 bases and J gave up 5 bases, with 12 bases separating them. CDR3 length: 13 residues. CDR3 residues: CASSPDSEYGYTF. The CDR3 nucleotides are TGTGCCAGCAGCCCTGACAGTGAATATGGCTACACCTTC.

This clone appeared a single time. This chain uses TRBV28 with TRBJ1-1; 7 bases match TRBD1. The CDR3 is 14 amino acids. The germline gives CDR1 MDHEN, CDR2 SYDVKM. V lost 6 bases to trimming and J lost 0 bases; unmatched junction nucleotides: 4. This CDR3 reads CASSQGVMNTEAFF. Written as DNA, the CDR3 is TGTGCCAGCAGCCAGGGGGTCATGAACACTGAAGCTTTCTTT.

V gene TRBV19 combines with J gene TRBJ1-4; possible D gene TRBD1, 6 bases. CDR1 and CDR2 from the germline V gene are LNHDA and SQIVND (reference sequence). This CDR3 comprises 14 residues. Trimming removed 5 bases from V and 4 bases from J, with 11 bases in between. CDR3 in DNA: TGTGCCAGTAGTGCCCGACAGGTTAATGAAAAACTGTTTTTT. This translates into CASSARQVNEKLFF.

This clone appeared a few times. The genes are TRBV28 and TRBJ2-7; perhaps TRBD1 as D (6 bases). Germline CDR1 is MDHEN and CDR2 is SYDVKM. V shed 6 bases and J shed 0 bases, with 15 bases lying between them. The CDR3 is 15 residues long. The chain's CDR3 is CASSPGQFRSYEQYF. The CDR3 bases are TGTGCCAGCAGCCCTGGACAGTTTCGCTCCTACGAGCAGTACTTC.

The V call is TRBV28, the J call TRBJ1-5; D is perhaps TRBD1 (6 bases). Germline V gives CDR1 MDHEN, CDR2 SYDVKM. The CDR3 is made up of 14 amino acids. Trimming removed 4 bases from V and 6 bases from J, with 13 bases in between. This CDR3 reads CASSSTGRSQPQHF. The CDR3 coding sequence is TGTGCCAGCAGTTCAACAGGGCGCAGTCAGCCCCAGCATTTT.